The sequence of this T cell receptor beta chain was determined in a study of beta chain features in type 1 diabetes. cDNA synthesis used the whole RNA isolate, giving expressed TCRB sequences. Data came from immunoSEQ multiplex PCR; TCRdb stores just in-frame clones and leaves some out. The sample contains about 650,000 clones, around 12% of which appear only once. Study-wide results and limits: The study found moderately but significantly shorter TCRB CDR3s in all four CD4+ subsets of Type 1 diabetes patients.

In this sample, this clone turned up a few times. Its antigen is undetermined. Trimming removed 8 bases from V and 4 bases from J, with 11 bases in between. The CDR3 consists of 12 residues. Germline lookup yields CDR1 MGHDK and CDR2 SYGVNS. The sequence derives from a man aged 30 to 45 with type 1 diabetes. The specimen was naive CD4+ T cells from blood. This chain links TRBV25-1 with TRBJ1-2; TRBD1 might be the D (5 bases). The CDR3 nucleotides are TGTGCCAGCGAAGGACAAGGCTATGGCTACACCTTC. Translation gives CASEGQGYGYTF.